A selection of T cell receptor beta chains follows, all from one sample in a study of blood T cell repertoires in COVID-19. Clones were sequenced by immunoSEQ multiplex PCR, and TCRdb holds only the in-frame ones, with some missing. The sample includes 270,000 or so clones, around 83% of them seen just once. The sample consisted of PBMCs or T cells enriched from blood (not recorded which). These receptors were obtained from a woman between 50 and 59 years old who had been exposed to COVID-19. CDR3s include the opening cysteine and the closing phenylalanine or tryptophan. D genes are given only for firm matches. Clone size appears in some rows only: once, few, many, or a class for an expanded clone.

j_gene	d_gene	v_gene	abundance	len	CDR3nt	CDR3aa
TRBJ2-1	TRBD1	TRBV3-1/TRBV3-2	NA	14	TGTGCCAGCAGCCAACGACAGGGGTGGAATGAGCAGTTCTTC	CASSQRQGWNEQFF
TRBJ1-2	NA	TRBV2	NA	11	TGTGCCACCTCACAGGGTTATGGCTACACCTTC	CATSQGYGYTF
TRBJ1-5	NA	TRBV18	NA	14	TGTGCCAGCTCACCAAACTCAGCCTCAGGGCCCCAGCATTTT	CASSPNSASGPQHF
TRBJ1-1	TRBD1	TRBV6-2/TRBV6-3	NA	13	TGTGCCAGCAGTTATGGGACAGTTGGATACGCTTTCTTT	CASSYGTVGYAFF
TRBJ1-1	NA	TRBV5-4	NA	15	TGTGCCAGCAGCTTTTACAGGGCTATGAACACTGAAGCTTTCTTT	CASSFYRAMNTEAFF
TRBJ2-7	NA	TRBV7-2	NA	16	TGTGCCAGCAGCTTAGCGCTCGACAGGCGATTCTACGAGCAGTACTTC	CASSLALDRRFYEQYF
TRBJ2-3	TRBD2	TRBV7-2	NA	15	TGTGCCAGCAGCTTCGATAGCGGGGGGGCTGATACGCAGTATTTT	CASSFDSGGADTQYF
TRBJ1-3	TRBD1	TRBV11-1	few	15	TGTGCCAGCAGCTCGGACAGGGGGATCGTAAACACCATATATTTT	CASSSDRGIVNTIYF
TRBJ2-5	NA	TRBV7-9	NA	13	TGTGCCAGCAGCTTAACCGGGGAATGGACCCAGTACTTC	CASSLTGEWTQYF
TRBJ1-1	TRBD1	TRBV5-6	NA	14	TGTGCCAGCAGCGCCTACAGGGGGTACACTGAAGCTTTCTTT	CASSAYRGYTEAFF
TRBJ2-7	NA	TRBV19	NA	14	TGTGCCAGTAGTCCTGCCGGGACTTCATACGAGCAGTACTTC	CASSPAGTSYEQYF
TRBJ2-3	NA	TRBV29-1	NA	15	TGCAGCGTTGTCAGGGAAGATCTGAGGACAGATACGCAGTATTTT	CSVVREDLRTDTQYF
TRBJ1-5	NA	TRBV12-3/TRBV12-4	NA	12	TGTGCCAGCACTCAGGGGAATCAGCCCCAGCATTTT	CASTQGNQPQHF
TRBJ1-4	NA	TRBV7-6	NA	11	TGTGCCAGCAGCTTTATGGAAAAACTGTTTTTT	CASSFMEKLFF
TRBJ2-7	NA	TRBV12-3/TRBV12-4	NA	13	TGTGCCAGCAGTTTAGGAGTTTTCTACGAGCAGTACTTC	CASSLGVFYEQYF
TRBJ2-4	TRBD2	TRBV2	NA	15	TGTGCCAGCAGTGGGACTAGCGGGGGCAAAAACATTCAGTACTTC	CASSGTSGGKNIQYF
TRBJ2-5	TRBD2	TRBV29-1	NA	16	TGCAGTTCCACAGGGGCTAGCGGGGGGCCTCGGGAGACCCAGTACTTC	CSSTGASGGPRETQYF
TRBJ1-2	NA	TRBV18	NA	17	TGTGCCAGCTCAACCAGGGGTACCAGACAAACACCCTATGGCTACACCTTC	CASSTRGTRQTPYGYTF
TRBJ2-5	TRBD2	TRBV7-2	NA	16	TGTGCCAGCAGCTTAGTTGGGACTAGAAGGGAAGAGACCCAGTACTTC	CASSLVGTRREETQYF
TRBJ1-2	NA	TRBV12-5	once	13	TGTGCTAGTGGTTTGGATGGGCTCTATGGCTACACCTTC	CASGLDGLYGYTF
TRBJ2-6	TRBD1	TRBV6-2/TRBV6-3	once	17	TGTGCCAGCAGTCCCGACAGGGGCAGCTCTGGGGCCAACGTCCTGACTTTC	CASSPDRGSSGANVLTF
TRBJ1-1	NA	TRBV27	NA	14	TGTGCCAGCAGTACTCAGGGCCGTCTCGAAAAAGCTTTCTTT	CASSTQGRLEKAFF
TRBJ2-2	NA	TRBV7-9	NA	14	TGTGCCAGCAGTCGGGGACTCCTGACCGGGGAGCTGTTTTTT	CASSRGLLTGELFF
TRBJ1-2	NA	TRBV29-1	once	14	TGCAGCGTTTGGACCCTCGTGCGGACAGATGGCTACACCTTC	CSVWTLVRTDGYTF
TRBJ2-2	TRBD1	TRBV5-6	NA	15	TGTGCCAGCAGCTTGGACGACAGGGAAACCGGGGAGCTGTTTTTT	CASSLDDRETGELFF
TRBJ1-1	TRBD1	TRBV20-1	NA	11	TGCAGTGCTCAGGGGGTACGTGGAGCTTTCTTT	CSAQGVRGAFF
TRBJ2-2	NA	TRBV28	NA	16	TGTGCCAGCAGTTTACGAGGGTCTACCCGCACCGGGGAGCTGTTTTTT	CASSLRGSTRTGELFF
TRBJ2-5	TRBD2	TRBV6-5	NA	15	TGTGCCAGCACCCTAGCGGGGATCATTCTAGAGACCCAGTACTTC	CASTLAGIILETQYF
TRBJ1-6	NA	TRBV5-6	few	14	TGTGCCAGCAGCGCCCAGATCTATAATTCACCCCTCCACTTT	CASSAQIYNSPLHF
TRBJ2-6	NA	TRBV5-4	NA	17	TGTGCCAGCAGCTTGGGGGGCTTGGGGTCTGGGGCCAACGTCCTGACTTTC	CASSLGGLGSGANVLTF
TRBJ1-4	TRBD1	TRBV5-1	NA	15	TGCGCCAGCAGCCAGTTACAGGGGGCGCAGGAAAAACTGTTTTTT	CASSQLQGAQEKLFF